The sequence of this T cell receptor beta chain was determined in a study of vaccination effects on CD4 cells after COVID-19. This CDR3 contains 15 residues. Deletions cut 4 bases from V and 1 base from J, with 14 bases between. Germline values: CDR1 SGHNT, CDR2 YYREEE (reference sequence). Peptide-pool stimulation followed by sequencing identified expanded antigen-specific CD4+ clonotypes in the ViraFEST assay. Following culture for more than 9 days, CD4+ T cells were isolated. The method was immunoSEQ multiplex PCR; TCRdb's version includes in-frame clones alone and lacks a portion of them. The sample records 8,700 or so clones, roughly 74% being singletons. Worth noting for this clone: The antigen remains undetermined.

J is TRBJ1-1 and V is TRBV5-4; no reliable D call. The sample here was CD4+ T cells from PBMCs cultured with HCoV-229E spike peptides, taken before COVID-19 vaccination. This receptor was taken from a human donor who received a COVID-19 vaccine. CDR3 in DNA: TGTGCCAGCAGCCTGTCCGGGAACTCGAACACTGAAGCTTTCTTT. Residues: CASSLSGNSNTEAFF. The entire variable domain, with the rest obtained from reference TRBV5-4 and TRBJ1-1, is as follows: ETGVTQSPTHLIKTRGQQVTLRCSSQSGHNTVSWYQQALGQGPQFIFQYYREEENGRGNFPPRFSGLQFPNYSSELNVNALELDDSALYLCASSLSGNSNTEAFFGQGTRLTVV.